This T cell receptor (beta chain) is from a study of shared clonotypes between healthy human individuals. V was trimmed by 8 bases and J by 4 bases, leaving 18 bases between them. This CDR3 contains 15 residues. Germline V CDR1 and CDR2: MDHEN, SYDVKM. Naive CD8 cells lacked CD45RO and underwent positive selection for CCR7, leaving out terminally differentiated effector memory CD45RA+ cells. The study drew its donors from healthy HIV-negative adults without recent acute infections or vaccinations. Profiled with immunoSEQ multiplex PCR; TCRdb holds only in-frame clones, not every one. Of about 590,000 clones listed, 95% to 96% are singletons.

Sample: naive CD8+ T cells sorted from blood. J is TRBJ1-3 and V is TRBV28; possible D gene TRBD1, 6 bases. The TCR comes from a woman aged 25 to 39 in good health. Here the CDR3 DNA reads TGTGCCAGCGATTCACAGGGCGGAAGAGGAAACACCATATATTTT. It encodes CASDSQGGRGNTIYF. Together with reference TRBV28 and TRBJ1-3, the CDR3 gives the full variable domain: DVKVTQSSRYLVKRTGEKVFLECVQDMDHENMFWYRQDPGLGLRLIYFSYDVKMKEKGDIPEGYSVSREKKERFSLILESASTNQTSMYLCASDSQGGRGNTIYFGEGSWLTVV.